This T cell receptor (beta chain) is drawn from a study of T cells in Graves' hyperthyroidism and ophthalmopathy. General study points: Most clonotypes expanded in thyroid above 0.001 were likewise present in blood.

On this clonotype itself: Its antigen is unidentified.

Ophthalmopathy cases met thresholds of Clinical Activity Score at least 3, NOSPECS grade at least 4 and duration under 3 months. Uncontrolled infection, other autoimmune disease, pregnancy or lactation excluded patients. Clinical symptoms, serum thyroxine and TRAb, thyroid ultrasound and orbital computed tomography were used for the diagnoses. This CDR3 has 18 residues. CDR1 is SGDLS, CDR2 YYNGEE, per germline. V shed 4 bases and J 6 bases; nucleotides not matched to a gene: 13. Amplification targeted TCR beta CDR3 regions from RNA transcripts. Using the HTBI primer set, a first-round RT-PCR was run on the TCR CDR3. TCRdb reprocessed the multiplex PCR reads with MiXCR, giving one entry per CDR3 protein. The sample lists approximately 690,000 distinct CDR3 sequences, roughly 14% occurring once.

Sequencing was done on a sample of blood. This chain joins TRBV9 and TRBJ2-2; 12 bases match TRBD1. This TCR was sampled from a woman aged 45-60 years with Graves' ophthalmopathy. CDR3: CASSPRGGDRGLAGELFF. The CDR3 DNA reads TGTGCCAGCAGCCCGCGGGGGGGGGACAGGGGGCTTGCCGGGGAGCTGTTTTTT. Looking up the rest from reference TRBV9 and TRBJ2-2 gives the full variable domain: DSGVTQTPKHLITATGQRVTLRCSPRSGDLSVYWYQQSLDQGLQFLIQYYNGEERAKGNILERFSAQQFPDLHSELNLSSLELGDSALYFCASSPRGGDRGLAGELFFGEGSRLTVL.